The 28 T cell receptor beta chains in this list originate from one sample, sequenced in a study of PD-L1 blockade in urothelial cancer. As to time point: peripheral blood 6 weeks after treatment start. Here immunoSEQ multiplex PCR was the method, and the copy in TCRdb shows in-frame clones only, minus some. The data contain about 41,000 clones, roughly 81% of them singletons. Sequencing used PBMCs, obtained around atezolizumab (anti-PD-L1) treatment. The receptor source for this set is a man between 65 and 80 years old with urothelial cancer.

Here the CDR3 reads CASSFRIGDRISSYEQYF. In DNA form, the CDR3 reads TGTGCCAGCAGTTTTCGAATTGGGGACAGGATCAGCTCCTACGAGCAGTACTTC. The chain is built from TRBV27 and TRBJ2-7; 8 bases fit TRBD1. J was trimmed by 0 bases and V by 3 bases; bases with no gene match: 13. The CDR3 spans 18 residues. Per the germline V gene, CDR1 is MNHEY and CDR2 is SMNVEV (reference sequence).

The chain carries TRBV19 and TRBJ2-3; TRBD1 matches at 9 bases. Germline lookup yields CDR1 LNHDA and CDR2 SQIVND (reference sequence). There are 16 residues in the CDR3. J lost 5 bases, V lost 3 bases, and 9 bases had no gene match. DNA for the CDR3: TGTGCCAGTAGTATCCCTGGGACAGGGAGAGGAGATACGCAGTATTTT. It encodes CASSIPGTGRGDTQYF.

This clone was recorded once. The V call is TRBV18, the J call TRBJ2-3, with D possibly matching TRBD1 (6 bases). The CDR3 is made up of 14 amino acids. Trimming left V 6 bases short and J 2 bases short, with 12 bases between. The germline V gene encodes CDR1 KGHSH and CDR2 LQKENI. The CDR3: CASSQAGVTDTQYF. The CDR3 nucleotides are TGTGCCAGCTCCCAAGCAGGGGTCACAGATACGCAGTATTTT.

V gene TRBV2 combines with J gene TRBJ2-2, with 8 bases identical to TRBD1. The CDR3 is 15 amino acids. Germline V lookup: CDR1 SNHLY, CDR2 FYNNEI. The junction had 5 bases not matched to a gene; V was cut back by 3 bases and J by 5 bases. The CDR3 DNA follows: TGTGCCAGCAGTGAGTGGAGGACAGGGACCGGGGAGCTGTTTTTT. Its protein is CASSEWRTGTGELFF.

This clone showed up just once. The rearrangement links TRBV19 to TRBJ1-2, with D tentatively TRBD1 (6 bases). V lost 6 bases, J lost 7 bases, and 15 bases lay in between. The CDR3 is 13 amino acids. Germline CDR1 LNHDA, CDR2 SQIVND (reference sequence). The CDR3 DNA reads as TGTGCCAGTAGCCTCGACAGGTCCGGTGGCTACACCTTC. Amino acids: CASSLDRSGGYTF.

The chain recombines TRBV7-2 with TRBJ2-7; D remains unclear. The CDR3 has 13 residues. V shed 1 base and J shed 4 bases, with 8 bases lying between them. Germline loops: CDR1 SGHTA, CDR2 FQGNSA. CDR3 in amino acids: CASSLVILYEQYF. The CDR3 DNA follows: TGTGCCAGCAGCTTAGTGATCCTATACGAGCAGTACTTC.

This chain links TRBV4-1 with TRBJ1-2; the D is unclear. This CDR3 spans 15 amino acids. The V gene lost 3 bases and the J gene lost 4 bases, with 15 bases spanning the gap. The germline CDR1 and CDR2 sequences are MGHRA and YSYEKL. The CDR3 nucleotides are TGCGCCAGCAGCCAGTCCAGCGGTGAAACCTATGGCTACACCTTC. This sequence encodes CASSQSSGETYGYTF.

This chain links TRBV6-5 with TRBJ2-3, with a weak D call TRBD2 (5 bases). CDR1 is MNHEY and CDR2 is SVGAGI in the germline V gene. This CDR3 is built from 15 residues. The ends were cut back, 2 bases at V and 6 bases at J, with 15 bases in the middle. The CDR3 bases are TGTGCCAGCAGTTACGCCCTAGCATCAGTTGATACGCAGTATTTT. This sequence encodes CASSYALASVDTQYF.

The chain links TRBV5-6 to TRBJ2-7; 9 bases line up with TRBD2. This CDR3 comprises 13 residues. Germline CDR1 reads SGHDT; CDR2 reads YYEEEE. After removal of 4 bases from V and 5 bases from J, the junction contained 4 bases not matched to a gene. In DNA form, the CDR3 reads TGTGCCAGCAGCGCGGGAGGGGGAAACGAGCAGTACTTC. It encodes CASSAGGGNEQYF.

This clone came up once. The chain links TRBV25-1 to TRBJ2-5; TRBD2 agrees at 9 bases. The CDR3 extends over 17 amino acids. V was clipped by 1 base and J by 2 bases; unmatched bases: 8. Germline-derived CDR1 and CDR2 are MGHDK and SYGVNS. This chain's CDR3 is CASSEFGASGEQETQYF. The CDR3 region has the DNA TGTGCCAGCAGTGAATTTGGGGCTAGCGGGGAACAAGAGACCCAGTACTTC.

This clone was recorded once. The rearrangement links TRBV5-6 to TRBJ2-3, with D possibly matching TRBD2 (5 bases). CDR1 and CDR2 (germline): SGHDT, YYEEEE. The CDR3 extends over 14 amino acids. Trimming removed 0 bases at V and 1 base at J, with 6 bases between. CDR3 nucleotide sequence: TGTGCCAGCAGCTTGGGGACTCGCACAGATACGCAGTATTTT. Translated: CASSLGTRTDTQYF.

V gene TRBV2 combines with J gene TRBJ1-4; the match to TRBD1 covers 8 bases. This CDR3 has 14 residues. The J segment lost 4 bases and the V segment lost 5 bases, leaving 3 bases of the junction unmatched. Germline CDR1 and CDR2: SNHLY and FYNNEI. CDR3 nucleotides: TGTGCCAGCAGTTACAGGGGGGATAATGAAAAACTGTTTTTT. This encodes CASSYRGDNEKLFF.

The V gene is TRBV5-1, the J gene TRBJ2-7; 9 bases map to TRBD2. V lost 4 bases, J lost 6 bases, and 11 bases stayed unmatched. The CDR3 runs to 15 residues. CDR1 SGHRS and CDR2 YFSETQ come from the germline V gene. The DNA of the CDR3 is TGCGCCAGCAGCCTTGCGGTAGCGGGAGTGGGCGAGCAGTACTTC. It specifies CASSLAVAGVGEQYF.

The V and J genes are TRBV5-1 and TRBJ2-3, with 10 bases lining up with TRBD1. The length of the CDR3 is 14 residues. V trimming: 3 bases; J trimming: 5 bases; junction bases outside the gene matches: 3. Per the germline V gene, CDR1 is SGHRS and CDR2 is YFSETQ. The CDR3 spells CASSSGQGGDTQYF. CDR3 DNA: TGCGCCAGCAGCTCCGGACAGGGGGGAGATACGCAGTATTTT.

The gene calls are TRBV6-4 and TRBJ1-2; no definite D call. CDR3 length: 11 amino acids. Trimming took off 3 bases at V and 4 bases at J, with 3 bases between the two ends. CDR1 MRHNA and CDR2 SNTAGT come from the germline V gene. CDR3: CASSDRYGYTF. The CDR3 bases are TGTGCCAGCAGTGATCGCTATGGCTACACCTTC.

This clone occurred once. CDR3 amino acids: CASSVGGARALTEAFF. The CDR3 DNA is TGTGCCAGCAGTGTGGGAGGGGCCCGGGCTTTGACTGAAGCTTTCTTT. V gene TRBV2 combines with J gene TRBJ1-1; D perhaps matches TRBD1 (5 bases). The CDR3 extends over 16 amino acids. V was shortened by 4 bases and J by 5 bases, with 20 bases between the two germline ends. Germline assignment: CDR1 SNHLY and CDR2 FYNNEI.

Details on this clone: Within the sample, other DNA sequences also encode this same CDR3. The rearrangement links TRBV9 to TRBJ2-1; D remains ambiguous. Trimming removed 2 bases at V and 0 bases at J, with 6 bases between. Per the germline V gene, CDR1 is SGDLS and CDR2 is YYNGEE. The CDR3 has 14 residues. This chain's CDR3 is CASSVGLSYNEQFF. CDR3 DNA: TGTGCCAGCAGCGTTGGGCTCTCCTACAATGAGCAGTTCTTC.

This clone has only a few counts. V gene TRBV7-8 combines with J gene TRBJ2-7; the match to TRBD1 covers 7 bases. CDR3 size: 13 residues. Per germline, CDR1 SGHVS and CDR2 FQNEAQ. V trimming: 8 bases; J trimming: 3 bases; junction bases outside the gene matches: 7. CDR3 coding DNA: TGTGCCAGCGGAACTGACAGGGTCTACGAGCAGTACTTC. This codes for CASGTDRVYEQYF.

A few counts support this clone. The V and J genes are TRBV4-2 and TRBJ2-3; TRBD2 agrees at 14 bases. The V gene end was trimmed by 0 bases and the J gene end by 1 base; junction bases not matched to a gene: 3. The CDR3 is 18 residues long. Germline V gives CDR1 LGHNA, CDR2 YNFKEQ. In DNA, the CDR3 is TGTGCCAGCAGCCAAGAGGGGACTAGCGGGGGCGGCACAGATACGCAGTATTTT. Amino acid sequence: CASSQEGTSGGGTDTQYF.

The chain carries TRBV29-1 and TRBJ1-2; 10 bases are shared with TRBD1. This CDR3 has 14 residues. After removal of 7 bases from V and 6 bases from J, the junction contained 11 bases not matched to a gene. The germline V gene has CDR1 SQVTM and CDR2 ANQGSEA. The CDR3 loop reads CSARRDRGRHGYTF. The CDR3 nucleotides read TGCAGCGCCCGACGGGACAGGGGTAGGCATGGCTACACCTTC. The full variable domain, in which reference TRBV29-1 and TRBJ1-2 provide the parts outside the CDR3, is SAVISQKPSRDICQRGTSLTIQCQVDSQVTMMFWYRQQPGQSLTLIATANQGSEATYESGFVIDKFPISRPNLTFSTLTVSNMSPEDSSIYLCSARRDRGRHGYTFGSGTRLTVV.

The V call is TRBV19, the J call TRBJ2-1; 9 bases line up with TRBD2. The ends lost 3 bases at V and 9 bases at J; junction bases unmatched: 15. Germline CDR1 is LNHDA and CDR2 is SQIVND (reference sequence). The CDR3 contains 17 residues. The CDR3 sequence is CASSISVAGAFQSEQFF. CDR3 in DNA: TGTGCCAGTAGTATCTCGGTAGCGGGAGCCTTTCAGAGTGAGCAGTTCTTC.

This chain uses TRBV23-1 with TRBJ1-2, with 7 bases identical to TRBD1. TRBV23-1 carries the ORF label, with uncertain function. The CDR3 runs to 15 residues. The ends lost 6 bases at V and 4 bases at J; junction bases unmatched: 11. CDR3 loop: CASRQPDRRLYGYTF. The CDR3 DNA reads TGCGCCAGCAGACAACCGGACAGGCGTCTCTATGGCTACACCTTC.

The rearrangement uses TRBV5-8 and TRBJ1-5; D unclear. With 2 bases removed from V and 4 bases from J, the gap between germline ends came to 4 bases. In germline, CDR1 is SGHTS, CDR2 YDEGEE. The CDR3 length is 12 residues. The CDR3 region is CASSFSNQPQHF. CDR3 coding DNA: TGTGCCAGCAGCTTTTCAAATCAGCCCCAGCATTTT.

V gene TRBV21-1 combines with J gene TRBJ2-7; the DNA was not compared with TRBD1, the D call given in the table. TRBV21-1 is classified as a pseudogene. The CDR3 is made up of 16 amino acids. CDR3: CASSKVRGQGFYEQYF. The CDR3 DNA reads as TGTGCCAGCAGCAAAGTGAGAGGACAGGGGTTCTACGAGCAGTACTTC.

This chain uses TRBV7-3 with TRBJ2-1; D is perhaps TRBD1 (5 bases). V shed 5 bases and J shed 3 bases, with 8 bases lying between them. Looked up from germline, CDR1 is SGHTA and CDR2 is FQGTGA. The CDR3 extends over 13 amino acids. Here the CDR3 DNA reads TGTGCCAGCAGCCCGGACATCTACAATGAGCAGTTCTTC. This sequence encodes CASSPDIYNEQFF.

The rearrangement uses TRBV2 and TRBJ2-5; TRBD1 matches at 7 bases. The CDR3 is made up of 15 amino acids. J was trimmed by 5 bases and V by 7 bases; bases with no gene match: 13. The germline gives CDR1 SNHLY, CDR2 FYNNEI. CDR3 DNA sequence: TGTGCCAGCAAGCCGACAGGGAGTCCTTGGGAGACCCAGTACTTC. Its translation: CASKPTGSPWETQYF.

The chain joins TRBV6-1 to TRBJ2-7, with unresolved D. Trimming shortened V by 0 bases and J by 3 bases, and 15 bases separated the two germline ends. The germline gives CDR1 MNHNS, CDR2 SASEGT. There are 16 residues in the CDR3. The CDR3 sequence is CASSEAQDLRNYEQYF. The CDR3 coding sequence is TGTGCCAGCAGTGAAGCGCAAGATCTCAGGAACTACGAGCAGTACTTC.

The rearrangement uses TRBV28 and TRBJ1-3, with D maybe TRBD1 (5 bases). Trimming removed 8 bases at V and 8 bases at J, with 25 bases between. The CDR3 runs 16 residues. Per the germline V gene, CDR1 is MDHEN and CDR2 is SYDVKM. CDR3: CASLGPYRLRTDTIYF. CDR3 bases: TGTGCCAGCCTTGGCCCCTACAGGTTGAGAACGGACACCATATATTTT.